This is a list of T cell receptor beta chains from one sample in a study of T cell responses to AZD1222 COVID-19 vaccine. Libraries were prepared by immunoSEQ multiplex PCR; TCRdb keeps only in-frame clonotypes and omits some of them. The data show 100,000 or so clones, with 85% to 90% seen just once and 16% held by the top ten. This sample comprised peripheral blood, obtained on day 0 of AZD1222 vaccination. All receptors derive from an adult in good health. The CDR3 runs from the conserved cysteine through the conserved F or W.

V gene,J gene,CDR3 protein
TRBV3-1/TRBV3-2,TRBJ2-3,CASSQTSDTDTQYF
TRBV18,TRBJ1-1,CASSLDTDTEAFF
TRBV18,TRBJ2-2,CASSRRGNTGELFF
TRBV25-1,TRBJ1-6,CASSEEQGMNSPLHF
TRBV3-1/TRBV3-2,TRBJ1-5,CASSLGSQQPQHF
TRBV5-1,TRBJ1-3,CASSFNEVALSGNTIYF
TRBV6-5,TRBJ1-6,CASSFTGRGANSPLHF
TRBV5-4,TRBJ1-2,CASSLSGTGEGHYGYTF
TRBV15,TRBJ1-1,CATSSPASGTGARFFF
TRBV18,TRBJ2-5,CASSPQTGGGETQYF
TRBV2,TRBJ1-4,CASSPTFTNEKLFF
TRBV25-1,TRBJ1-2,CASSDQGYYGYTF
TRBV28,TRBJ1-4,CASSKGQQAEKLFF
TRBV27,TRBJ2-1,CASRRTIRGGVPYNEQFF
TRBV7-9,TRBJ2-1,CASSLGVGPNEQFF
TRBV12-3/TRBV12-4,TRBJ1-5,CASSRQLGQPQHF
TRBV24-1,TRBJ2-6,CATSDATGREGANVLTF
TRBV27,TRBJ2-1,CASSLKAGTQQFF
TRBV12-5,TRBJ1-2,CASGLVLSDLRVYGYTF
TRBV19,TRBJ2-6,CASSIERGSGANVLTF
TRBV7-2,TRBJ2-1,CASSFENRIFGEQFF